This TCR beta chain was sequenced during a study of blood T cells in healthy people across ages. The study, taken as a whole, reports: PBMCs went unsorted, and a conclusive naive versus antigen-experienced comparison was therefore prevented. A strong correlation was seen between TCR beta diversity and naive T cell percentage.

Losses at the gene ends were 5 bases for V and 3 bases for J; bases not matched to a gene: 5. Germline-derived CDR1 and CDR2 are SGHTA and FQGNSA. The CDR3 consists of 14 residues. In the case of this clonotype: The antigen is not known.

A second PCR of 7 to 11 cycles used a sample-barcoded 5' primer and a J-beta primer mix. TCRdb re-derived calls from the 5' RACE reads in MiXCR, one entry per CDR3 protein. The sample shows 1.5 million to 2 million distinct CDR3 sequences, roughly 52% of them seen only once. The sequence was obtained from a woman aged 35 to 49 in good health. Sequencing used blood. The chain couples TRBV7-2 to TRBJ2-7, with 9 bases identical to TRBD2. The CDR3 reads CASSKRTSVYEQYF. In nucleotides, the CDR3 is TGTGCCAGCAGCAAAAGGACTAGCGTCTACGAGCAGTACTTC.